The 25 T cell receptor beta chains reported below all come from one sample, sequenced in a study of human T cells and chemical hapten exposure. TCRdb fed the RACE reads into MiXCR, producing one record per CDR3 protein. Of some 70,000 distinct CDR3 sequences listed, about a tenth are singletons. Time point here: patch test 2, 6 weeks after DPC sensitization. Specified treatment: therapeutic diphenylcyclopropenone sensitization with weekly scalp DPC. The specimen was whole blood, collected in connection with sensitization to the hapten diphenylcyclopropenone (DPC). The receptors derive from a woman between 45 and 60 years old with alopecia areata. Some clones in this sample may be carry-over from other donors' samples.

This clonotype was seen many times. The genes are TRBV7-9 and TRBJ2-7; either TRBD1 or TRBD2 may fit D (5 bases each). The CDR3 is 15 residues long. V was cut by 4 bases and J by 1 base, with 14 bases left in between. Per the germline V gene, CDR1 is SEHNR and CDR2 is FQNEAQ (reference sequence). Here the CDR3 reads CASSSRDVGSYEQYF. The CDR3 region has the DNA TGTGCCAGCAGCTCCCGGGACGTAGGGTCCTACGAGCAGTACTTC.

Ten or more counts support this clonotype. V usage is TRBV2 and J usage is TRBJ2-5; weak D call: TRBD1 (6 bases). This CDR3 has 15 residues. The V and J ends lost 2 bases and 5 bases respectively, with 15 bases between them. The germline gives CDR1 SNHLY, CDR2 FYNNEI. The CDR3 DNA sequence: TGTGCCAGCAGTGAAACAGGGTTAAATTGGGAGACCCAGTACTTC. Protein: CASSETGLNWETQYF. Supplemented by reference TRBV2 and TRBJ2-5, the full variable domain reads EPEVTQTPSHQVTQMGQEVILRCVPISNHLYFYWYRQILGQKVEFLVSFYNNEISEKSEIFDDQFSVERPDGSNFTLKIRSTKLEDSAMYFCASSETGLNWETQYFGPGTRLLVL.

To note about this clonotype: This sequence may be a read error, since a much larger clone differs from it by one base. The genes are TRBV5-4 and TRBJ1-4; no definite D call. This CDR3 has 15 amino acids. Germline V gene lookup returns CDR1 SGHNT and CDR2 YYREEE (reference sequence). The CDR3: CVSSQTTPAGEKLFF. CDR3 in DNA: TGTGTCAGCAGCCAGACGACCCCCGCGGGTGAAAAACTGTTTTTT.

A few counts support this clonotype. The CDR3 region is CASSLTAKLGLQETQYF. The CDR3 DNA reads TGTGCCAGCAGCTTGACAGCCAAATTAGGATTACAAGAGACCCAGTACTTC. The chain uses TRBV5-6 and TRBJ2-5, with unresolved D. The germline gives CDR1 SGHDT, CDR2 YYEEEE. Trimming left V 1 base short and J 2 bases short, with 18 bases between. The CDR3 is 17 amino acids.

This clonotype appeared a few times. CDR3 protein: CASSPRTSGTDTQYF. The CDR3 DNA follows: TGTGCCAGCAGTCCGCGGACTAGCGGGACAGATACGCAGTATTTT. The rearrangement uses TRBV27 and TRBJ2-3; 11 bases are shared with TRBD2. CDR1 is MNHEY, CDR2 SMNVEV, per germline (reference sequence). The CDR3 runs to 15 residues. J was trimmed by 3 bases and V by 5 bases; bases with no gene match: 4.

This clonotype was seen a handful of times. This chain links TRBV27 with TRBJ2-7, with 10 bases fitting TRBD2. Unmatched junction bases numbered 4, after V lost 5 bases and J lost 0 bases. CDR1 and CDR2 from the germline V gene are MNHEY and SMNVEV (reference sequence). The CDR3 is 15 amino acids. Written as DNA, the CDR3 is TGTGCCAGCAGTCCTAGCGGGAGCCCCTCCTACGAGCAGTACTTC. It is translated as CASSPSGSPSYEQYF.

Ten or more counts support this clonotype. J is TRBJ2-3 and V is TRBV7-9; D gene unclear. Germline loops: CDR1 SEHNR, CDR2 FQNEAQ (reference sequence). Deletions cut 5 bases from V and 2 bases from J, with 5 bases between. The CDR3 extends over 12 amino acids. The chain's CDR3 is CASSEPTDTQYF. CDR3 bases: TGTGCCAGCAGCGAACCCACAGATACGCAGTATTTT.

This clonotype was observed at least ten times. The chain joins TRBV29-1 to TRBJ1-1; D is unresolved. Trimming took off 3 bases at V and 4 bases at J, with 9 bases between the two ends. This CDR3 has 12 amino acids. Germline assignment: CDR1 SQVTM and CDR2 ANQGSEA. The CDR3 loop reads CSVETTGTEAFF. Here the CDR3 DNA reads TGCAGCGTTGAGACGACGGGCACTGAAGCTTTCTTT.

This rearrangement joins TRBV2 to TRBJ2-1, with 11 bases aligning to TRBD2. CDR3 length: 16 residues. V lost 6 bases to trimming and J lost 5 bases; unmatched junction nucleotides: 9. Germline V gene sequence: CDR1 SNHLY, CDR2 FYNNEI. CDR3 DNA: TGTGCCAGCAGAGCCTCTTTAGCGGGAGGGGACAATGAGCAGTTCTTC. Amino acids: CASRASLAGGDNEQFF.

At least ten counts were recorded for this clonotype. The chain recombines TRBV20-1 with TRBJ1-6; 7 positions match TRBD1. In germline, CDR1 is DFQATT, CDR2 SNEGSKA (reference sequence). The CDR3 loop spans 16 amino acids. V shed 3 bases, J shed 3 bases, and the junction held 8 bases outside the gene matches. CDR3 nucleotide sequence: TGCAGTGCTAGGAAAACGGGGACAGACTATAATTCACCCCTCCACTTT. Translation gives CSARKTGTDYNSPLHF.

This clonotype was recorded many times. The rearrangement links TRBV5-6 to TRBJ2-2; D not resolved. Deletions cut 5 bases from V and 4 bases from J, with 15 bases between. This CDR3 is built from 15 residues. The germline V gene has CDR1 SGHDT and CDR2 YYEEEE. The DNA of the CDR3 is TGTGCCAGCAGACGGGTGGGGTTGAGCACCGGGGAGCTGTTTTTT. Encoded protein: CASRRVGLSTGELFF.

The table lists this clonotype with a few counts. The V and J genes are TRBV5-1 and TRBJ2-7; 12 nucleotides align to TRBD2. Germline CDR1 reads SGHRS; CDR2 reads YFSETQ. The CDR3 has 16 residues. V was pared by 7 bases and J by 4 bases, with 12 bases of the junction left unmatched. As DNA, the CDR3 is TGCGCCAGCCGACGGACCACCGGACTAGCGGGGTACGAGCAGTACTTC. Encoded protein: CASRRTTGLAGYEQYF.

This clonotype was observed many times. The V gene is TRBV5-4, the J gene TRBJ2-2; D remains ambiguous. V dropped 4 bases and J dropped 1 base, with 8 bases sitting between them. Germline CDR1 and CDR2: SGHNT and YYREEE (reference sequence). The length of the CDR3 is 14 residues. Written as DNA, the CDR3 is TGTGCCAGCAGCGGCCTTTTGAACACCGGGGAGCTGTTTTTT. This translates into CASSGLLNTGELFF.

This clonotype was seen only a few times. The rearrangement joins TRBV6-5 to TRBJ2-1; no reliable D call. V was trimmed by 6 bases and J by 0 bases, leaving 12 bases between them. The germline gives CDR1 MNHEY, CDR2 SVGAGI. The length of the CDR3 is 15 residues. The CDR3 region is CASRNRVSSYNEQFF. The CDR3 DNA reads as TGTGCCAGCAGGAACCGGGTGAGCTCCTACAATGAGCAGTTCTTC.

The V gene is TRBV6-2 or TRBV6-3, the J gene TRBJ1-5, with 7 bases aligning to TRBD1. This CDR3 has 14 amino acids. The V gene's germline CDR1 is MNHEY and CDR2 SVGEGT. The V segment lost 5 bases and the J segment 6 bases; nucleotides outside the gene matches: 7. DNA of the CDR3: TGTGCCAGCAGTCCACAGGGGAGGGCTCAGCCCCAGCATTTT. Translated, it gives CASSPQGRAQPQHF.

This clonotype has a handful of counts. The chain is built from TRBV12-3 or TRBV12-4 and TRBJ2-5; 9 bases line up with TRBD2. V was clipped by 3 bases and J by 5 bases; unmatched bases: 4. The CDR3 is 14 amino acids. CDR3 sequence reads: CASSFSGSLETQYF. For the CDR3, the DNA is TGTGCCAGCAGTTTTAGCGGGAGTCTGGAGACCCAGTACTTC.

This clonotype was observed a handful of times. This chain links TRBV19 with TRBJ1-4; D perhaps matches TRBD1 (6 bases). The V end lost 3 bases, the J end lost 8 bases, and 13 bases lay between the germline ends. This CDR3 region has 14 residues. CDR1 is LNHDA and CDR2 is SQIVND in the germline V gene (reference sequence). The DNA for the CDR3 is TGTGCCAGTAGTATCGGGGGGCCTGAAGAAAAACTGTTTTTT. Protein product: CASSIGGPEEKLFF.

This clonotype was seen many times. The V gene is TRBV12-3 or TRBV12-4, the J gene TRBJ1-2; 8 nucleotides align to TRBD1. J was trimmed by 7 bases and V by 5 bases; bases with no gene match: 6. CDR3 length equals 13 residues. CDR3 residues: CASSAPGGSGYTF. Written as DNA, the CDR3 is TGTGCCAGCAGTGCCCCAGGGGGCAGTGGCTACACCTTC.

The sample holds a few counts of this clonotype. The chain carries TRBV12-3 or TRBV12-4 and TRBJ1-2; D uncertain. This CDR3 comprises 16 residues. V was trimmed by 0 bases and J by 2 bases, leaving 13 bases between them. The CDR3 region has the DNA TGTGCCAGCAGTTTAGCGCAGTCACTTAGAAACTATGGCTACACCTTC. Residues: CASSLAQSLRNYGYTF.

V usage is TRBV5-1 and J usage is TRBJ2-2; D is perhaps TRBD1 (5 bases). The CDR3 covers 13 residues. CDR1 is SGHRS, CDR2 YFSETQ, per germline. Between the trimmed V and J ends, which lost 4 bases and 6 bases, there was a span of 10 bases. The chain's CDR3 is CASSIRESGELFF. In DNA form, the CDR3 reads TGCGCCAGCAGCATCAGGGAATCCGGGGAGCTGTTTTTT.

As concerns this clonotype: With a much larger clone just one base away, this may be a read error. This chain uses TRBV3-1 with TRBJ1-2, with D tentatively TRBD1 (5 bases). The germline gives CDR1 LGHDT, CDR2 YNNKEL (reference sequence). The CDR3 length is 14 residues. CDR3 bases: TGTACCAGCAGTCCTGGGACCGCCGAGCAGGGCTACACCTTC. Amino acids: CTSSPGTAEQGYTF.

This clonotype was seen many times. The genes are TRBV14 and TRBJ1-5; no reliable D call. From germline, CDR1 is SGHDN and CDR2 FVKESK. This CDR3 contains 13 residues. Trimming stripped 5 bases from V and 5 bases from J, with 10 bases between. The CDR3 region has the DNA TGTGCCAGCAGCTCTGGTTTGGATCAGCCCCAGCATTTT. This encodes CASSSGLDQPQHF.

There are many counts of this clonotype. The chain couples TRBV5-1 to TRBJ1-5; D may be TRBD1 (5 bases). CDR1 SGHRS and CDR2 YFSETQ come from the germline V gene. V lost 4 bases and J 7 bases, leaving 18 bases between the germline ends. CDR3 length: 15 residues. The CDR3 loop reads CASSPESGYNQPQHF. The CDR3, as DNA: TGCGCCAGCAGCCCGGAGTCAGGGTACAACCAGCCCCAGCATTTT.

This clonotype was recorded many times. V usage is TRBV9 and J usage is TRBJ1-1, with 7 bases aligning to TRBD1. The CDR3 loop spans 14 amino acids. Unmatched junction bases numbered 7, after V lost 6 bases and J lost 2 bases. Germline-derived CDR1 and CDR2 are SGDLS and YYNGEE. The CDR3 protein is CASTPEGANTEAFF. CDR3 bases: TGTGCCAGCACCCCAGAGGGGGCCAACACTGAAGCTTTCTTT. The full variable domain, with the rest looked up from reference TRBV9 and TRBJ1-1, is DSGVTQTPKHLITATGQRVTLRCSPRSGDLSVYWYQQSLDQGLQFLIQYYNGEERAKGNILERFSAQQFPDLHSELNLSSLELGDSALYFCASTPEGANTEAFFGQGTRLTVV.

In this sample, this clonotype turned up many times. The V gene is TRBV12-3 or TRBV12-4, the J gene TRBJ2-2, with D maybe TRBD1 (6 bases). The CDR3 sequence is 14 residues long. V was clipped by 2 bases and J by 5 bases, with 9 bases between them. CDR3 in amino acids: CASSLSRGTGELFF. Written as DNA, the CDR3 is TGTGCCAGCAGTTTAAGTAGGGGGACCGGGGAGCTGTTTTTT.